The rows below give T cell receptor beta chains drawn from one sample of a study of blood T cells in healthy people across ages. A single record per CDR3 protein comes from TCRdb applying MiXCR to the 5' RACE reads. This sample has hundreds of thousands of distinct CDR3 sequences, with about 21% found just once. Sequences were obtained from blood. These receptors originate from a man between 65 and 85 years old in good health. Each CDR3 is given with its conserved first and last residue. Fields, in order: D gene, clone size, J gene, V gene, CDR3 protein, CDR3 DNA. A D gene is named only where the DNA matches it firmly. Clone sizes are given selectively: once, few, many, or a class where the clone is expanded.

- | few | TRBJ2-1 | TRBV24-1 | CATSDLGTGLYEQFF | TGTGCCACCAGTGATTTGGGGACTGGGTTGTATGAGCAGTTCTTC
- | - | TRBJ2-1 | TRBV12-3/TRBV12-4 | CASSFAGGPSNEQFF | TGTGCCAGCAGTTTCGCCGGGGGCCCCTCCAATGAGCAGTTCTTC
- | - | TRBJ1-2 | TRBV29-1 | CSVVKDRDNYGYTF | TGCAGCGTAGTAAAAGACCGGGACAACTATGGCTACACCTTC
- | - | TRBJ1-4 | TRBV19 | CASRPGRSNEKLFF | TGTGCCAGTAGACCGGGACGGAGTAATGAAAAACTGTTTTTT
- | - | TRBJ2-5 | TRBV20-1 | CSASPLVAETQYF | TGCAGTGCTTCCCCCTTGGTGGCGGAGACCCAGTACTTC
- | few | TRBJ2-1 | TRBV7-6 | CASSPGPFEQFF | TGTGCCAGCAGCCCGGGACCGTTTGAGCAGTTCTTC
- | few | TRBJ2-7 | TRBV5-7 | CASLRKLYEQYF | TGTGCCAGCCTACGCAAGTTGTACGAGCAGTACTTC
TRBD2 | few | TRBJ2-3 | TRBV6-1 | CASRKRTSETGTQYF | TGTGCCAGCCGAAAACGGACTAGCGAAACAGGTACGCAGTATTTT
TRBD1 | many | TRBJ2-5 | TRBV29-1 | CSGQGQSLQETQYF | TGCAGCGGACAGGGACAGTCATTACAAGAGACCCAGTACTTC
- | few | TRBJ2-3 | TRBV28 | CASSPTGPLLTDTQYF | TGTGCCAGCAGTCCTACGGGTCCCCTACTCACAGATACGCAGTATTTT
TRBD2 | - | TRBJ2-1 | TRBV2 | CASATGTRYGEQFF | TGTGCCAGCGCCACCGGGACTAGGTATGGTGAGCAGTTCTTC
- | - | TRBJ2-5 | TRBV20-1 | CSARSGVGQETQYF | TGCAGTGCTAGGTCCGGGGTGGGACAAGAGACCCAGTACTTC
- | once | TRBJ2-3 | TRBV11-3 | CASSLGSFNTDTQYF | TGTGCCAGCAGTTTGGGGAGTTTTAACACAGATACGCAGTATTTT
TRBD2 | - | TRBJ2-3 | TRBV4-3 | CASRPGTSGMEDTQYF | TGCGCCAGCAGACCCGGGACTAGCGGGATGGAGGATACGCAGTATTTT
- | - | TRBJ2-7 | TRBV27 | CASSERRGSYEQYF | TGTGCCAGCAGTGAGCGGAGAGGATCCTACGAGCAGTACTTC
TRBD1 | few | TRBJ1-1 | TRBV5-1 | CASSQQGGTEAFF | TGCGCCAGCAGCCAACAGGGGGGCACTGAAGCTTTCTTT
- | - | TRBJ1-6 | TRBV12-3/TRBV12-4 | CASSPRHGGNSPLHF | TGTGCCAGCAGTCCTCGGCACGGGGGCAATTCACCCCTCCACTTT
- | - | TRBJ2-1 | TRBV18 | CASSPGLPNEQFF | TGTGCCAGCTCACCCGGGCTCCCCAATGAGCAGTTCTTC
TRBD2 | - | TRBJ2-1 | TRBV5-1 | CASSLAGGDYNEQFF | TGCGCCAGCAGCTTAGCGGGAGGGGACTACAATGAGCAGTTCTTC
- | few | TRBJ1-2 | TRBV6-1 | CASSEQGRNGYTF | TGTGCCAGCAGTGAACAGGGGCGAAATGGCTACACCTTC
- | - | TRBJ2-7 | TRBV4-1 | CASSHEGFSYEQYF | TGCGCCAGCAGCCACGAGGGGTTCTCCTACGAGCAGTACTTC
- | many | TRBJ2-5 | TRBV5-1 | CASSLRDHQETQYF | TGCGCCAGCAGCTTACGGGATCACCAAGAGACCCAGTACTTC
TRBD2 | - | TRBJ2-7 | TRBV20-1 | CSAKIAGGRSSYEQYF | TGCAGTGCTAAAATAGCGGGAGGGCGTAGCTCCTACGAGCAGTACTTC
TRBD2 | few | TRBJ2-3 | TRBV2 | CASSLATSGSDTQYF | TGTGCCAGCAGTCTCGCGACTAGCGGCTCAGATACGCAGTATTTT
- | many | TRBJ2-7 | TRBV18 | CASSSRVSEQYF | TGTGCCAGCTCATCCCGGGTTAGCGAGCAGTACTTC
TRBD1 | few | TRBJ2-3 | TRBV11-2 | CASSRRPSTGAADTQYF | TGTGCCAGCAGCCGCAGACCATCGACAGGGGCGGCAGATACGCAGTATTTT
- | - | TRBJ1-2 | TRBV27 | CASSPGAFNYGYTF | TGTGCCAGCAGTCCGGGAGCGTTTAACTATGGCTACACCTTC
- | few | TRBJ2-6 | TRBV15 | CATSITGTSISGANVLTF | TGTGCCACCAGCATAACTGGGACATCCATCTCTGGGGCCAACGTCCTGACTTTC
- | few | TRBJ1-2 | TRBV20-1 | CSARDDAQATNYGYTF | TGCAGTGCTAGAGATGATGCTCAGGCTACTAACTATGGCTACACCTTC
TRBD1 | many | TRBJ1-2 | TRBV20-1 | CSAKAWDRGSYGYTF | TGCAGTGCTAAGGCCTGGGACAGGGGTTCCTATGGCTACACCTTC
TRBD1 | few | TRBJ2-7 | TRBV28 | CASSRDRNYEQYF | TGTGCCAGCAGTCGGGACAGGAACTACGAGCAGTACTTC
- | - | TRBJ2-3 | TRBV20-1 | CSASLGTDTQYF | TGCAGTGCTTCATTAGGAACAGATACGCAGTATTTT
- | - | TRBJ2-5 | TRBV20-1 | CSARADQETQYF | TGCAGTGCTAGAGCGGACCAAGAGACCCAGTACTTC
TRBD2 | - | TRBJ2-3 | TRBV9 | CASSPGTSLTDTQYF | TGTGCCAGCAGCCCGGGGACTAGCCTCACAGATACGCAGTATTTT
- | many | TRBJ1-6 | TRBV5-1 | CASSRTGGDNSPLHF | TGCGCCAGCAGCCGCACTGGGGGGGACAATTCACCCCTCCACTTT
TRBD2 | - | TRBJ2-7 | TRBV7-3 | CASSLAGGLGYEQYF | TGTGCCAGCAGCTTAGCGGGAGGGCTGGGCTACGAGCAGTACTTC
- | few | TRBJ2-7 | TRBV9 | CARSDTGTIFAEQYF | TGTGCCCGCAGCGACACCGGGACGATATTCGCCGAGCAGTACTTC
- | few | TRBJ1-2 | TRBV5-1 | CASSLYSGGSNYGYTF | TGCGCCAGCAGCTTGTACTCCGGGGGCTCTAACTATGGCTACACCTTC
TRBD2 | - | TRBJ2-3 | TRBV20-1 | CSASLSSGSTDTQYF | TGCAGTGCTTCCCTCTCTAGCGGAAGCACAGATACGCAGTATTTT
- | few | TRBJ2-1 | TRBV12-3/TRBV12-4 | CASAYPSSGGNEQFF | TGTGCCAGCGCATATCCTAGCTCTGGGGGCAATGAGCAGTTCTTC